This TCR beta chain stems from a study of blood T cell repertoires in COVID-19. About the study: PBMCs, B-cell-depleted T cells, or T cells were the source of the cDNA or gDNA that made up the material.

Authors' data handling: Scientists estimated how many nucleated cells there were by amplifying reference gene primers. Sequencing was performed with immunoSEQ multiplex PCR; in TCRdb, only in-frame clones are kept and a portion is missing. V and J calls and clone size are given by that table; D and trimming were obtained from the DNA. The sample has 61,000 or so clones; more than 65% are singletons. After removal of 3 bases from V and 7 bases from J, the junction contained 6 bases not matched to a gene. The germline CDR1 and CDR2 sequences are SGHAT and FQNNGV. The CDR3 has 15 amino acids. The V call is TRBV11-2, the J call TRBJ1-6; the match to TRBD1 covers 7 bases. Sequenced sample: peripheral blood. This receptor was obtained from a woman between 70 and 85 years old with acute or convalescent COVID-19. Here the CDR3 DNA reads TGTGCCAGCAGCTTTTATGGGACAGTCAATTCACCCCTCCACTTT. This sequence encodes CASSFYGTVNSPLHF.